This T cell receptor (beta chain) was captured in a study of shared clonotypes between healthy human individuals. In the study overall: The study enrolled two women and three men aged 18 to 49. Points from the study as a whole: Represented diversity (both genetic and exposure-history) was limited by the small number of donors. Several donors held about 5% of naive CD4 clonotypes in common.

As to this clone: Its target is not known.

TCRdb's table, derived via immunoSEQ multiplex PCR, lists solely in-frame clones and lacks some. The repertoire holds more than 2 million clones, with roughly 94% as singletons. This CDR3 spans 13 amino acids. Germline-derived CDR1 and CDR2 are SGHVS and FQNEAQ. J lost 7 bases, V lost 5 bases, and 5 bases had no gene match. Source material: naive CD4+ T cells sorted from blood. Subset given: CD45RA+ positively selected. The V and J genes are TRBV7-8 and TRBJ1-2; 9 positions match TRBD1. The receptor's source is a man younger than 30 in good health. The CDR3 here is CASSPGQGGGYTF. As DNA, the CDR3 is TGTGCCAGCAGCCCGGGACAGGGTGGTGGCTACACCTTC.